This TCR beta chain was captured in a study of human T cells and chemical hapten exposure. This sample's time point: pre-sensitization, week 0. The treatment was: therapeutic diphenylcyclopropenone sensitization with weekly scalp DPC. Study observations and caveats: DPC sensitization did not alter TCRs above 1 in 1000 frequency.

Germline CDR1 MNHEY, CDR2 SVGEGT. The CDR3 is 16 residues long. Between the trimmed V and J ends, which lost 6 bases and 2 bases, there was a span of 19 bases. This clonotype was counted only a few times. The target antigen is unknown. Individual cDNA molecules each carried unique molecular identifiers attached by the library. TCRdb processed the RACE reads anew with MiXCR; each CDR3 protein has one entry. The sample yields about 120,000 distinct CDR3 sequences, about 13% seen once. The material sequenced was whole blood, taken in connection with sensitization to the hapten diphenylcyclopropenone (DPC). J is TRBJ2-5 and V is TRBV6-2 or TRBV6-3, with D perhaps TRBD2 (7 bases). This clonotype originated in a woman under 30 with alopecia areata. Some clones in this sample may be carry-over from other donors' samples. In DNA form, the CDR3 reads TGTGCCAGCAGCCAACGGGGGGCGACCGCACAAGAGACCCAGTACTTC. This codes for CASSQRGATAQETQYF.